The TCR beta chain under discussion was sequenced for a study of brain T cells in children with intractable seizures. Study-level points and caveats: Only CDR3 sequence similarity suggested viral specificity, without known HCMV serostatus.

A single count supports this clone. Its target is unknown. The protocol was immunoSEQ multiplex PCR, while the TCRdb copy is restricted to in-frame clones and leaves out a portion. The sample includes 300,000 to 400,000 clones, over 90% of them seen just once. Documented time point: blood from clinic visit 5 months post-surgery; TSC patient then seizure free. Surgery cases with the highest brain T cell transcript signatures were chosen for sequencing. Before surgery, patients took at least one anti-epileptic drug. The sequence was obtained from a boy under three years old with tuberous sclerosis and intractable seizures. Specimen: peripheral blood, collected about 5 months after surgery.

This chain's CDR3 is CASSYDRAANTEAFF. DNA for the CDR3: TGTGCCAGCAGTTACGACAGGGCAGCGAACACTGAAGCTTTCTTT. The chain recombines TRBV6-5 with TRBJ1-1, with 7 bases fitting TRBD1. CDR3 length equals 15 residues. Losses at the gene ends were 2 bases for V and 1 base for J; bases not matched to a gene: 4. The germline V gene has CDR1 MNHEY and CDR2 SVGAGI.